This T cell receptor beta chain was captured by sequencing in a study of CD8 T cells in ankylosing spondylitis. The CDR3 runs to 14 residues. V dropped 6 bases and J dropped 2; count of bases not matched to a gene: 6. Making use of molecular barcodes, quantitative 5'-RACE generated TCR beta libraries. MiXCR, run by TCRdb on the 5' RACE reads, gives a single entry per CDR3 protein. The table shows approximately 200,000 distinct CDR3 sequences, with 9.5% to 15% occurring only once. The receptor's source is a male donor with ankylosing spondylitis or in good health (not recorded which). The specimen sequenced was blood, either unsorted or a sorted T cell fraction (not recorded which). The rearrangement joins TRBV12-3 or TRBV12-4 to TRBJ2-7; 8 bases align to TRBD1. The CDR3 bases are TGTGCCAGCAGCTGGACAGGGTTCGCCTACGAGCAGTACTTC. Its protein is CASSWTGFAYEQYF.